One sample yielded the 21 T cell receptor beta chains listed below, sequenced in a study of identical twins. TCRdb reprocessed the 5' RACE reads with MiXCR, giving one entry per CDR3 protein. The data hold roughly 770,000 distinct CDR3 sequences, with about 20% observed a single time. These data were likewise used in another study, on T cells expressing NK-cell markers.

The source material was PBMCs. Source of these receptors: a woman under 30 in good health.

A few counts support this clonotype. The chain is built from TRBV5-5 and TRBJ2-7; TRBD1 matches 10 bases. The CDR3 is 15 residues long. The germline V gene encodes CDR1 SGHKS and CDR2 YYEKEE (reference sequence). After removal of 4 bases from V and 1 base from J, the junction contained 5 bases not matched to a gene. The CDR3 is CASSPGQGWSYEQYF. Here the CDR3 DNA reads TGTGCCAGCAGCCCGGGACAGGGGTGGTCCTACGAGCAGTACTTC. Using reference TRBV5-5 and TRBJ2-7 for the parts outside the CDR3, the full variable domain is DAGVTQSPTHLIKTRGQQVTLRCSPISGHKSVSWYQQVLGQGPQFIFQYYEKEERGRGNFPDRFSARQFPNYSSELNVNALLLGDSALYLCASSPGQGWSYEQYFGPGTRLTVT.

This clonotype was recorded once. The chain employs TRBV11-2 and TRBJ2-1; 8 bases are a match to TRBD2. Germline CDR1 and CDR2: SGHAT and FQNNGV. J was trimmed by 6 bases and V by 7 bases; bases with no gene match: 11. The CDR3 runs to 15 residues. DNA of the CDR3: TGTGCCAGCAAAAGTGGGACTAGAGTCCGCAATGAGCAGTTCTTC. This sequence encodes CASKSGTRVRNEQFF.

This clonotype was recorded a few times. This chain uses TRBV6-5 with TRBJ2-2; possibly TRBD2 for D (6 bases). The CDR3 runs to 15 residues. Trimming took 3 bases from V and 8 from J, leaving 16 bases between them. Germline-derived CDR1 and CDR2 are MNHEY and SVGAGI. CDR3 coding DNA: TGTGCCAGCAGTTATGGCGGGGCAAAGTCGGGGGAGCTGTTTTTT. This translates into CASSYGGAKSGELFF.

This clonotype has more than one count but fewer than ten. The chain is built from TRBV10-3 and TRBJ1-2; unclear D gene. V was cut by 3 bases and J by 7 bases, with 9 bases left in between. The CDR3 runs 12 residues. Per the germline V gene, CDR1 is ENHRY and CDR2 is SYGVKD. The CDR3 DNA reads TGTGCCATCAGTGACGTTGGGAGTGGCTACACCTTC. Translation gives CAISDVGSGYTF.

This clonotype has more than one count but fewer than ten. The chain carries TRBV3-1 and TRBJ2-2; D gene uncertain. The CDR3 loop spans 15 amino acids. V gave up 4 bases and J gave up 4 bases, with 13 bases separating them. Germline V gives CDR1 LGHDT, CDR2 YNNKEL (reference sequence). In DNA, the CDR3 is TGTGCCAGCAGCCCCGGTTGGGCTGGCACCGGGGAGCTGTTTTTT. It translates to CASSPGWAGTGELFF.

This clonotype has more than one count but fewer than ten. This chain uses TRBV6-5 with TRBJ2-1, with 7 bases fitting TRBD1. J was trimmed by 4 bases and V by 2 bases; bases with no gene match: 8. The CDR3 loop spans 16 amino acids. The germline gives CDR1 MNHEY, CDR2 SVGAGI. In nucleotides, the CDR3 is TGTGCCAGCAGTTACGATACTAGGGGGCCTTACAATGAGCAGTTCTTC. Translation gives CASSYDTRGPYNEQFF.

This clonotype came up a few times. The chain joins TRBV10-3 to TRBJ2-1, with D perhaps being TRBD1 or TRBD2 (5 bases each). CDR1 is ENHRY and CDR2 is SYGVKD in the germline V gene. The CDR3 consists of 14 residues. The germline V and J ends were trimmed by 4 bases and 5 bases, with 12 bases remaining between them. In nucleotides, the CDR3 is TGTGCCATCAGTGGGGGACCCGGTAACAATGAGCAGTTCTTC. Translated: CAISGGPGNNEQFF.

The CDR3 sequence is CASSPQDRADYEQYF. The CDR3 DNA follows: TGTGCCAGCAGCCCTCAAGACAGGGCGGACTACGAGCAGTACTTC. This chain joins TRBV6-1 and TRBJ2-7; 7 bases are a match to TRBD1. This CDR3 has 15 amino acids. From germline, CDR1 is MNHNS and CDR2 SASEGT. V shed 6 bases, J shed 3 bases, and the junction held 11 bases outside the gene matches.

This clonotype was seen a few times. The chain couples TRBV20-1 to TRBJ2-1; D unresolved. The CDR3 covers 14 residues. Between the trimmed V and J ends, which lost 6 bases and 5 bases, there was a span of 17 bases. Germline values: CDR1 DFQATT, CDR2 SNEGSKA (reference sequence). The CDR3 region has the DNA TGCAGTGCCCGATCCAGCGTGGGCCACAATGAGCAGTTCTTC. Protein product: CSARSSVGHNEQFF.

In this sample, this clonotype turned up a few times. The V gene is TRBV29-1, the J gene TRBJ1-4, with D possibly matching TRBD1 (5 bases). Germline V gene sequence: CDR1 SQVTM, CDR2 ANQGSEA. The CDR3 is made up of 12 amino acids. CDR3 amino acids: CSAGTENEKLFF. The CDR3 nucleotides read TGCAGTGCCGGGACTGAAAATGAAAAACTGTTTTTT.

The chain joins TRBV7-2 to TRBJ2-5, with 8 bases aligning to TRBD1. The CDR3 loop spans 15 amino acids. V lost 3 bases to trimming and J lost 2 bases; unmatched junction nucleotides: 5. Germline CDR1 SGHTA, CDR2 FQGNSA. The CDR3 sequence: CASSFPQGVQETQYF. The CDR3 bases are TGTGCCAGCAGCTTCCCACAGGGGGTACAAGAGACCCAGTACTTC.

This clonotype was picked up a small number of times. The chain employs TRBV6-2 or TRBV6-3 and TRBJ2-1, with a possible D match to TRBD2 (6 bases). The CDR3 extends over 15 amino acids. Germline loops: CDR1 MNHEY, CDR2 SVGEGT. Trimming shortened V by 2 bases and J by 1 base, and 9 bases separated the two germline ends. CDR3 region: CASSYGGRSYNEQFF. In nucleotides, the CDR3 is TGTGCCAGCAGTTACGGGGGGAGGTCCTACAATGAGCAGTTCTTC.

The chain employs TRBV11-2 and TRBJ2-5, with 16 bases identical to TRBD2. The germline V gene encodes CDR1 SGHAT and CDR2 FQNNGV. The CDR3 extends over 18 amino acids. V shed 5 bases and J 7 bases; nucleotides not matched to a gene: 13. CDR3 sequence: CASSTNYPGTSGRVTQYF. The DNA for the CDR3 is TGTGCCAGCAGCACCAATTACCCTGGGACTAGCGGGAGGGTGACCCAGTACTTC.

This clonotype was found a few times. The chain couples TRBV7-9 to TRBJ2-4, with D possibly called TRBD1 or TRBD2 (5 bases each). The germline V and J ends were trimmed by 8 bases and 5 bases, with 13 bases remaining between them. Germline assignment: CDR1 SEHNR and CDR2 FQNEAQ (reference sequence). There are 13 residues in the CDR3. CDR3 sequence (DNA): TGTGCCAGCTCCCCGGGACCCGAAAACATTCAGTACTTC. This gives the protein CASSPGPENIQYF.

This clonotype was detected a few times. The chain recombines TRBV9 with TRBJ1-1; D remains unclear. The CDR3 runs to 15 residues. Germline V gene data show CDR1 as SGDLS and CDR2 as YYNGEE. The germline V and J ends were trimmed by 0 bases and 1 base, with 10 bases remaining between them. CDR3 sequence reads: CASSVVETPNTEAFF. In nucleotides, the CDR3 is TGTGCCAGCAGCGTAGTGGAGACACCGAACACTGAAGCTTTCTTT. The complete variable domain, with remaining parts taken from reference TRBV9 and TRBJ1-1, reads DSGVTQTPKHLITATGQRVTLRCSPRSGDLSVYWYQQSLDQGLQFLIQYYNGEERAKGNILERFSAQQFPDLHSELNLSSLELGDSALYFCASSVVETPNTEAFFGQGTRLTVV.

V gene TRBV20-1 combines with J gene TRBJ1-1, with unresolved D. CDR1 is DFQATT, CDR2 SNEGSKA, per germline (reference sequence). The length of the CDR3 is 12 residues. The V end was cut by 5 bases, the J end by 4 bases, with 11 bases between. In nucleotides, the CDR3 is TGCAGTGCTGGCATTTCGGGCACTGAAGCTTTCTTT. This codes for CSAGISGTEAFF.

The count of this clonotype is one. The chain has TRBV7-2 and TRBJ2-5; tentative D call: TRBD2 (5 bases). The CDR3 is 14 amino acids. V dropped 0 bases and J dropped 1 base, with 6 bases sitting between them. The germline CDR1 and CDR2 sequences are SGHTA and FQGNSA. The CDR3 DNA reads as TGTGCCAGCAGCTTAGCGCGGGCCCAAGAGACCCAGTACTTC. Protein product: CASSLARAQETQYF.

This clonotype was counted ten times or more. The J gene is TRBJ1-1, the V gene TRBV5-5; D may be TRBD1 (6 bases). The CDR3 runs 13 residues. CDR1 and CDR2 from the germline V gene are SGHKS and YYEKEE (reference sequence). V was cut by 0 bases and J by 7 bases, with 10 bases left in between. The CDR3 region has the DNA TGTGCCAGCAGCTTGGCCGGGGGCAATGAAGCTTTCTTT. Translation: CASSLAGGNEAFF.

This clonotype was found a few times. V is TRBV5-1 and J is TRBJ2-1; 8 positions agree with TRBD1. CDR1 SGHRS and CDR2 YFSETQ come from the germline V gene. The CDR3 consists of 15 residues. V dropped 3 bases and J dropped 2; count of bases not matched to a gene: 4. CDR3 protein: CASSSQGATYNEQFF. The CDR3 DNA follows: TGCGCCAGCAGCTCCCAGGGGGCGACCTACAATGAGCAGTTCTTC.

The sample holds a few counts of this clonotype. The J gene is TRBJ2-1, the V gene TRBV15, with TRBD2 identical over 8 bases. Unmatched junction bases numbered 14, after V lost 1 base and J lost 9 bases. The CDR3 runs to 17 residues. Per germline, CDR1 LNHNV and CDR2 YYDKDF (reference sequence). The CDR3 loop reads CATSRATGTRYNGEQFF. CDR3 DNA: TGTGCCACCAGCAGAGCGACCGGGACTAGATACAATGGTGAGCAGTTCTTC.

This chain connects TRBV6-2 or TRBV6-3 to TRBJ2-1; D is uncertain. The germline gives CDR1 MNHEY, CDR2 SVGEGT. V was pared by 8 bases and J by 7 bases, with 6 bases between. The CDR3 runs to 10 residues. Written as DNA, the CDR3 is TGTGCCAGCGGCTGGAATGAGCAGTTCTTC. Translating gives CASGWNEQFF.